What follows describes a single T cell receptor beta chain. Antigen specificity is unknown. The investigators made TCR beta cDNA from approximately 0.5 ug total RNA, using a constant-region primer. Employing slightly modified ARM-PCR, three nested multiplex PCR rounds were run, and these gave rise to the TCR beta libraries. Amplification in the first two PCR rounds was performed using TRBV1-TRBV30 forward primers and a C-beta reverse primer for approximately 10 cycles each. TCRdb called the multiplex PCR reads again in MiXCR, with one record for every CDR3 protein. The table includes about 23,000 distinct CDR3 sequences, roughly three quarters detected once. This sample was included in a study of tumor-infiltrating lymphocytes in primary liver carcinoma. Study-wide background: The neoplasms were of stage T1-T3 N0M0, with dimensions of about 4.2 to 11 cm across.

In germline, CDR1 is SQVTM, CDR2 ANQGSEA. The CDR3 length is 13 residues. The ends were cut back, 4 bases at V and 3 bases at J, with 9 bases in the middle. General study results and limits: Presence in all five tumor regions was observed for only about 7-24% of top clones.

Investigators took RNA and DNA out together from roughly 20-30 mg of unsorted bulk tissue. The chain joins TRBV29-1 to TRBJ2-2; D remains unclear. This TCR was recovered from a woman aged 25-40 years with primary liver carcinoma and hepatitis B virus infection. The sequenced material came from liver tumor tissue from sampling region 5. The subset here: tumor region T5, tumor centre. The CDR3 here is CSVGRRDTGELFF. The CDR3 DNA sequence: TGCAGCGTTGGGAGACGAGACACCGGGGAGCTGTTTTTT.